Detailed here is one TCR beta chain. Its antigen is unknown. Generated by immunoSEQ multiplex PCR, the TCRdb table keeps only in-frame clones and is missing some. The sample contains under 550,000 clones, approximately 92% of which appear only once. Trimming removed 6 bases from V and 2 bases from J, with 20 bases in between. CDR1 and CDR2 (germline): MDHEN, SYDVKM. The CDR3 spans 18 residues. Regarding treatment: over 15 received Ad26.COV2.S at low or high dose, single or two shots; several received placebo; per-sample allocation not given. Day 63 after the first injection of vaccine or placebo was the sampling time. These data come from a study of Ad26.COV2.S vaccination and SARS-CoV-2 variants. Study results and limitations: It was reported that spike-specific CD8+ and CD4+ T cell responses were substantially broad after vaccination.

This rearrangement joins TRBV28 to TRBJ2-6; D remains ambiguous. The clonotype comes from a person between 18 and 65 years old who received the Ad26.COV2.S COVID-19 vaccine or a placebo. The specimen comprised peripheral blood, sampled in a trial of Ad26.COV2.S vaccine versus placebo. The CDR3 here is CASRSNSMLSAGANVLTF. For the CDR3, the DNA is TGTGCCAGCAGGTCCAATAGCATGCTTTCAGCTGGGGCCAACGTCCTGACTTTC.